These 2 T cell receptor beta chains were sequenced from one sample in a study of shared clonotypes between healthy human individuals. Data came from immunoSEQ multiplex PCR; TCRdb stores just in-frame clones and leaves some out. The data hold 780,000 or so clones, with 72% observed a single time. Sequenced: memory CD4+ T cells sorted from blood. Documented subset: CD45RA-negative fraction. The receptors here all came from a woman aged 30 to 39 in good health.

The chain has TRBV5-4 and TRBJ2-7; D might be TRBD1 (5 bases). Germline loops: CDR1 SGHNT, CDR2 YYREEE (reference sequence). V gave up 4 bases and J gave up 6 bases, with 17 bases separating them. The CDR3 covers 14 residues. This CDR3 reads CASSPPTGRSEQYF. In DNA, the CDR3 is TGTGCCAGCAGCCCCCCCACAGGTCGTTCCGAGCAGTACTTC. The complete variable domain, with remaining parts taken from reference TRBV5-4 and TRBJ2-7, reads ETGVTQSPTHLIKTRGQQVTLRCSSQSGHNTVSWYQQALGQGPQFIFQYYREEENGRGNFPPRFSGLQFPNYSSELNVNALELDDSALYLCASSPPTGRSEQYFGPGTRLTVT.

The rearrangement links TRBV28 to TRBJ2-1; no clear D. This CDR3 has 13 residues. Germline CDR1 MDHEN, CDR2 SYDVKM. V was pared by 7 bases and J by 2 bases, with 9 bases between. The CDR3 nucleotides are TGTGCCAGCATCGGGCTAGCCTACAATGAGCAGTTCTTC. As protein: CASIGLAYNEQFF. The full variable domain, its missing parts supplied by reference TRBV28 and TRBJ2-1, is DVKVTQSSRYLVKRTGEKVFLECVQDMDHENMFWYRQDPGLGLRLIYFSYDVKMKEKGDIPEGYSVSREKKERFSLILESASTNQTSMYLCASIGLAYNEQFFGPGTRLTVL.